These 28 T cell receptor beta chains share one sample of origin, sequenced in a study of memory CD4+ T cells and cytomegalovirus serostatus. Single viable CD3+CD4+CD8-CD45RO+ cells were sorted as the memory CD4+ T cells. Generated by immunoSEQ multiplex PCR, the TCRdb table keeps only in-frame clones and is missing some. The data contain tens of thousands of clones, 82% of them singletons. The sequenced sample was memory CD4+ T cells from blood. All receptors derive from an adult in good health and CMV-seronegative. Some clones in this sample may be carry-over from other donors' samples.

This chain joins TRBV13 and TRBJ1-1; tentatively, D is TRBD1 (6 bases). V was pared by 6 bases and J by 6 bases, with 23 bases between. This CDR3 has 16 amino acids. Germline CDR1 is PRHDT and CDR2 is FYEKMQ (reference sequence). The CDR3 region is CASSRNTGSSRPEAFF. The CDR3 DNA sequence: TGTGCCAGCAGTCGTAACACAGGGAGCTCTCGTCCTGAAGCTTTCTTT. Filled out from reference TRBV13 and TRBJ1-1, the complete variable domain reads AAGVIQSPRHLIKEKRETATLKCYPIPRHDTVYWYQQGPGQDPQFLISFYEKMQSDKGSIPDRFSAQQFSDYHSELNMSSLELGDSALYFCASSRNTGSSRPEAFFGQGTRLTVV.

The chain uses TRBV7-2 and TRBJ1-1; no definite D call. The CDR3 has 12 residues. Germline CDR1 and CDR2: SGHTA and FQGNSA. Trimming removed 1 base at V and 11 bases at J, with 11 bases between. The CDR3 reads CASSLGSLSAFF. The CDR3 nucleotides are TGTGCCAGCAGCTTAGGTAGCTTGTCCGCTTTCTTT. Looking up the rest from reference TRBV7-2 and TRBJ1-1 gives the full variable domain: GAGVSQSPSNKVTEKGKDVELRCDPISGHTALYWYRQSLGQGLEFLIYFQGNSAPDKSGLPSDRFSAERTGGSVSTLTIQRTQQEDSAVYLCASSLGSLSAFFGQGTRLTVV.

The V call is TRBV30, the J call TRBJ1-6; D call uncertain. The CDR3 runs 12 residues. Germline assignment: CDR1 GTSNPN and CDR2 SVGIG (reference sequence). Between the trimmed V and J ends, which lost 5 bases and 7 bases, there was a span of 9 bases. The DNA of the CDR3 is TGTGCCTGGTCGTGGACGAATTCACCCCTCCACTTT. Residues: CAWSWTNSPLHF.

The chain has TRBV28 and TRBJ2-3, with D maybe TRBD2 (10 bases). Germline CDR1 is MDHEN and CDR2 is SYDVKM. Trimming pared 6 bases from V and 7 bases from J, leaving 23 bases between. The CDR3 is made up of 16 amino acids. The CDR3 loop reads CASSGTGSGRAYTQYF. Written as DNA, the CDR3 is TGTGCCAGCAGCGGGACAGGGAGCGGGAGGGCGTATACGCAGTATTTT.

This sequence joins TRBV21-1 and TRBJ1-4. TRBV21-1 counts as a pseudogene. This CDR3 has 17 residues. CDR3 in amino acids: CASSSHSGAVCRGELFF. CDR3 bases: TGTGCCAGCAGCAGTCACTCCGGGGCAGTATGTCGGGGGGAACTGTTTTTT.

The chain has TRBV19 and TRBJ2-2; D is perhaps TRBD2 (5 bases). Trimming took off 4 bases at V and 3 bases at J, with 9 bases between the two ends. This CDR3 is 14 amino acids long. From germline, CDR1 is LNHDA and CDR2 SQIVND (reference sequence). DNA for the CDR3: TGTGCCAGTAGTACGGGGAAGGACACCGGGGAGCTGTTTTTT. Protein: CASSTGKDTGELFF.

The V and J genes are TRBV6-1 and TRBJ1-4, with 7 bases aligning to TRBD1. Trimming took 6 bases from V and 8 from J; bases not matched to a gene: 6. CDR1 MNHNS and CDR2 SASEGT come from the germline V gene. The CDR3 length is 13 residues. The CDR3 DNA follows: TGTGCCAGCAGCTTGGACAGGAACGAAAAACTGTTTTTT. Translation: CASSLDRNEKLFF.

The chain carries TRBV11-3 and TRBJ2-1; 9 bases fit TRBD1. The CDR3 is 14 amino acids. The junction had 13 bases not matched to a gene; V was cut back by 5 bases and J by 14 bases. The germline V gene has CDR1 SGHNT and CDR2 YENEEA. CDR3 bases: TGTGCCAGCAGCCCGTGGGGACAGGGTTATTTAAAGTTCTTC. It specifies CASSPWGQGYLKFF.

V is TRBV19 and J is TRBJ1-1, with unresolved D. With 4 bases removed from V and 7 bases from J, the gap between germline ends came to 7 bases. Germline loops: CDR1 LNHDA, CDR2 SQIVND (reference sequence). The CDR3 is made up of 11 amino acids. The CDR3 sequence: CASSNRGEAFF. The CDR3 DNA sequence: TGTGCCAGTAGTAATCGCGGTGAAGCTTTCTTT.

The J gene is TRBJ2-1, the V gene TRBV7-9; 11 bases match TRBD1. The germline V gene encodes CDR1 SEHNR and CDR2 FQNEAQ (reference sequence). The ends lost 3 bases at V and 6 bases at J; junction bases unmatched: 10. This CDR3 has 17 amino acids. CDR3 bases: TGTGCCAGCAGCTTGTCGTATGGGACAGGGGGAGTCAATGAGCAGTTCTTC. It codes for CASSLSYGTGGVNEQFF.

V is TRBV7-2 and J is TRBJ1-6, with D possibly matching TRBD1 (6 bases). The V and J ends lost 4 bases and 4 bases respectively, with 17 bases between them. CDR3 length equals 17 residues. Germline CDR1 is SGHTA and CDR2 is FQGNSA. As DNA, the CDR3 is TGTGCCAGCAGCTGGGACATTTCGAGGGCTTATAATTCACCCCTCCACTTT. This translates into CASSWDISRAYNSPLHF.

This clone was seen a handful of times. V gene TRBV2 combines with J gene TRBJ2-7; 7 positions agree with TRBD2. Looked up from germline, CDR1 is SNHLY and CDR2 is FYNNEI. The J segment lost 1 base and the V segment lost 10 bases, leaving 7 bases of the junction unmatched. The CDR3 runs to 13 residues. The CDR3 region has the DNA TGTGCCACCAAGCGGGACTTATCCTACGAGCAGTACTTC. It is translated as CATKRDLSYEQYF.

The chain has TRBV7-3 and TRBJ1-2, with D possibly matching TRBD1 (5 bases). The CDR3 sequence is 16 residues long. V lost 5 bases and J lost 10, with 26 bases in between. Germline V gene lookup returns CDR1 SGHTA and CDR2 FQGTGA. CDR3 sequence reads: CASSLTPGSGDSDYTF. The CDR3 region has the DNA TGTGCCAGCAGCCTTACCCCCGGGAGCGGGGACTCGGACTACACCTTC.

V is TRBV4-1 and J is TRBJ2-4; D not resolved. The CDR3 is 12 residues long. Germline V gene sequence: CDR1 MGHRA, CDR2 YSYEKL. V dropped 0 bases and J dropped 6 bases, with 3 bases sitting between them. The CDR3 sequence: CASSQDRNIQYF. DNA of the CDR3: TGCGCCAGCAGCCAAGATAGAAACATTCAGTACTTC.

The chain has TRBV9 and TRBJ2-5; D is ambiguous. The CDR3 has 13 amino acids. V gave up 4 bases and J gave up 5 bases, with 12 bases separating them. Germline CDR1 SGDLS, CDR2 YYNGEE. CDR3 region: CASSRSSTETQYF. As DNA, the CDR3 is TGTGCCAGCAGCCGCTCTAGTACGGAGACCCAGTACTTC.

V gene TRBV20-1 combines with J gene TRBJ2-7; no reliable D call. V lost 1 base, J lost 4 bases, and 5 bases lay in between. The CDR3 has 11 residues. Germline V gene sequence: CDR1 DFQATT, CDR2 SNEGSKA (reference sequence). The CDR3 region is CSARACYEQYF. In DNA, the CDR3 is TGCAGTGCTAGAGCCTGTTACGAGCAGTACTTC.

The chain uses TRBV7-8 and TRBJ1-2, with D possibly being TRBD1 (5 bases). This CDR3 contains 16 residues. V lost 5 bases and J 2 bases, leaving 18 bases between the germline ends. Looked up from germline, CDR1 is SGHVS and CDR2 is FQNEAQ. CDR3 nucleotide sequence: TGTGCCAGCAGCCCCAACGCCGGGACGTCGAACTATGGCTACACCTTC. Translated, it gives CASSPNAGTSNYGYTF.

The CDR3 coding sequence is TGTGCCAGCAGCTTATCCGGGCGGCCCAATGAAAAACTGTTTTTT. Amino acids: CASSLSGRPNEKLFF. The V gene is TRBV7-3, the J gene TRBJ1-4; D call uncertain. Trimming pared 2 bases from V and 5 bases from J, leaving 12 bases between. This CDR3 contains 15 residues. From germline, CDR1 is SGHTA and CDR2 FQGTGA.

V is TRBV4-1 and J is TRBJ2-1; D ambiguous. CDR3 length: 16 residues. V was pared by 3 bases and J by 3 bases, with 15 bases between. CDR1 MGHRA and CDR2 YSYEKL come from the germline V gene. The CDR3 DNA is TGCGCCAGCAGCCAGGTTGACTTGGGGTTCTACAATGAGCAGTTCTTC. It codes for CASSQVDLGFYNEQFF.

The chain links TRBV18 to TRBJ1-2, with no clear D. V gave up 6 bases and J gave up 8 bases, with 16 bases separating them. This CDR3 comprises 13 residues. The V gene's germline CDR1 is KGHSH and CDR2 LQKENI. For the CDR3, the DNA is TGTGCCAGCTCCGACGGGCCCCATCTAGGCTACACCTTC. It specifies CASSDGPHLGYTF.

This clone was picked up one time. This chain joins TRBV4-2 and TRBJ1-2; tentatively, D is TRBD1 (6 bases). The CDR3 is 14 amino acids. Germline V CDR1 and CDR2: LGHNA, YNFKEQ. V was pared by 0 bases and J by 5 bases, with 10 bases between. The CDR3 loop reads CASSQDRGMYGYTF. The CDR3 DNA sequence: TGTGCCAGCAGCCAAGACAGGGGAATGTATGGCTACACCTTC.

This CDR3 reads CASRLSGRAGEQYF. CDR3 coding DNA: TGCGCCAGCAGGTTAAGCGGGAGGGCCGGGGAGCAGTACTTC. V and J are TRBV5-1 and TRBJ2-7; TRBD2 aligns across 10 bases. Germline-derived CDR1 and CDR2 are SGHRS and YFSETQ. The CDR3 is made up of 14 amino acids. Unmatched junction bases numbered 9, after V lost 5 bases and J lost 7 bases.

This clone was detected a few times. The DNA for the CDR3 is TGTGCCAGCAGCTGGGGACAGGTCCCCGCCTATGGCTACACCTTC. Amino acid sequence: CASSWGQVPAYGYTF. This rearrangement joins TRBV5-6 to TRBJ1-2, with 8 bases fitting TRBD1. Germline V gene data show CDR1 as SGHDT and CDR2 as YYEEEE. Unmatched junction bases numbered 8, after V lost 3 bases and J lost 4 bases. CDR3 length: 15 residues.

The chain has TRBV29-1 and TRBJ1-2, with 7 bases identical to TRBD1. V was pared by 6 bases and J by 0 bases, with 7 bases of the junction left unmatched. This CDR3 comprises 14 residues. The germline V gene encodes CDR1 SQVTM and CDR2 ANQGSEA. The CDR3 DNA reads as TGCAGCGTAGGACAGGTCCCCTCTAACTATGGCTACACCTTC. This codes for CSVGQVPSNYGYTF.

This clone was picked up one time. This chain links TRBV19 with TRBJ1-1; D is perhaps TRBD1 (5 bases). This CDR3 region has 14 residues. Germline V lookup: CDR1 LNHDA, CDR2 SQIVND (reference sequence). Trimming left V 6 bases short and J 10 bases short, with 21 bases between. The CDR3 is CASRTGTLKDRAFF. As DNA, the CDR3 is TGTGCCAGTAGAACCGGGACCCTTAAAGATCGAGCTTTCTTT.

The rearrangement joins TRBV12-5 to TRBJ2-1, with a tentative D call TRBD1 (5 bases). Germline V CDR1 and CDR2: LGHNT, FRNRAP. Trimming shortened V by 3 bases and J by 6 bases, and 9 bases separated the two germline ends. The CDR3 is 13 amino acids. The CDR3 protein is CASGLSGANEQFF. For the CDR3, the DNA is TGTGCTAGTGGTTTAAGTGGGGCCAATGAGCAGTTCTTC.

The genes are TRBV5-1 and TRBJ2-3; D not resolved. Germline V lookup: CDR1 SGHRS, CDR2 YFSETQ. The CDR3 extends over 15 amino acids. The ends were cut back, 2 bases at V and 4 bases at J, with 14 bases in the middle. CDR3 region: CASSLHGLLADTQYF. CDR3 bases: TGCGCCAGCAGCTTACACGGGCTCCTGGCAGATACGCAGTATTTT. The full variable domain, with the rest looked up from reference TRBV5-1 and TRBJ2-3, is KAGVTQTPRYLIKTRGQQVTLSCSPISGHRSVSWYQQTPGQGLQFLFEYFSETQRNKGNFPGRFSGRQFSNSRSEMNVSTLELGDSALYLCASSLHGLLADTQYFGPGTRLTVL.

The rearrangement joins TRBV15 to TRBJ1-2; tentatively, D is TRBD1 (5 bases). Trimming left V 0 bases short and J 1 base short, with 15 bases between. The germline V gene has CDR1 LNHNV and CDR2 YYDKDF (reference sequence). CDR3 length equals 17 residues. The CDR3: CATSRDGSYRFNYGYTF. CDR3 DNA: TGTGCCACCAGCAGAGACGGATCCTACAGGTTTAACTATGGCTACACCTTC.